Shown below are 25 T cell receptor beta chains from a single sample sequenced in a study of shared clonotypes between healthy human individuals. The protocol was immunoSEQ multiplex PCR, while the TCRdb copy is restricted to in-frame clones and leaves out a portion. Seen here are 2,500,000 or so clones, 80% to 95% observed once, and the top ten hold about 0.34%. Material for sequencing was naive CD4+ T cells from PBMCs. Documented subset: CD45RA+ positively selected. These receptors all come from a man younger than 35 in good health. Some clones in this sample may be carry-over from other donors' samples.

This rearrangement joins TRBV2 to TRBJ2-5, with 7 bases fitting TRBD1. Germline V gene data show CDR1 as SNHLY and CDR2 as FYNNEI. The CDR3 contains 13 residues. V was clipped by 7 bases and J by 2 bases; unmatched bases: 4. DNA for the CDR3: TGTGCCAGCAAGTGGACAGGTCAAGAGACCCAGTACTTC. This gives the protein CASKWTGQETQYF.

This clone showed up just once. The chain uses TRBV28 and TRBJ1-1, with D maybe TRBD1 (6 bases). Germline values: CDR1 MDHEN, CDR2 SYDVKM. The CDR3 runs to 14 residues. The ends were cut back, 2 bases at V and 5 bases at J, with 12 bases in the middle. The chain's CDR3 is CASSLEGGKTEAFF. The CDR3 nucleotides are TGTGCCAGCAGTTTAGAGGGGGGAAAGACTGAAGCTTTCTTT. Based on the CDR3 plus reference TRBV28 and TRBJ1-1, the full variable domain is DVKVTQSSRYLVKRTGEKVFLECVQDMDHENMFWYRQDPGLGLRLIYFSYDVKMKEKGDIPEGYSVSREKKERFSLILESASTNQTSMYLCASSLEGGKTEAFFGQGTRLTVV.

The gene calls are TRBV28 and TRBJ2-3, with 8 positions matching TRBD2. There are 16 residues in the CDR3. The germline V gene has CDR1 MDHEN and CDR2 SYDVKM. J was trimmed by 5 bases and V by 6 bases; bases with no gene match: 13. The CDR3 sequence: CASRPQTSGRVDTQYF. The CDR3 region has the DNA TGTGCCAGCAGACCACAAACTTCCGGGAGGGTAGATACGCAGTATTTT.

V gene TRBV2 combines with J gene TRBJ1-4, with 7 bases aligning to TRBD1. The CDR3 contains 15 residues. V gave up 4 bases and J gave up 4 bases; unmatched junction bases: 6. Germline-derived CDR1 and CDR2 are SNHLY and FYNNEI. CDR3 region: CASSVQGQINEKLFF. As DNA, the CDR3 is TGTGCCAGCAGTGTTCAGGGACAGATTAATGAAAAACTGTTTTTT.

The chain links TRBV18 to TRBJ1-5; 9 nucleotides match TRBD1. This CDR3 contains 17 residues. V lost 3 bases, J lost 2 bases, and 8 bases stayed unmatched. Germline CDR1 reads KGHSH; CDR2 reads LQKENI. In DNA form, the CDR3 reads TGTGCCAGCTCACCCACACAGGGGGCTACAGGCAATCAGCCCCAGCATTTT. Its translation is CASSPTQGATGNQPQHF.

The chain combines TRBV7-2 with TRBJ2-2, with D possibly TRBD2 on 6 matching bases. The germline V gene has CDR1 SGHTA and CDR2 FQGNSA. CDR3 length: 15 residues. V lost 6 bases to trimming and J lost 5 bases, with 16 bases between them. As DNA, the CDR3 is TGTGCCAGCAGGAAACGCGAGGCGGGGACCGGGGAGCTGTTTTTT. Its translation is CASRKREAGTGELFF.

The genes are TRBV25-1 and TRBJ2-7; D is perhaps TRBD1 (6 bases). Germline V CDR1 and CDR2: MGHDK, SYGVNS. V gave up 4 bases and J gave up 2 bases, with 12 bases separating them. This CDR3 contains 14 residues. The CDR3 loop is CASSGRTATYEQYF. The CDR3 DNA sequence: TGTGCCAGCAGTGGGAGGACAGCTACCTACGAGCAGTACTTC.

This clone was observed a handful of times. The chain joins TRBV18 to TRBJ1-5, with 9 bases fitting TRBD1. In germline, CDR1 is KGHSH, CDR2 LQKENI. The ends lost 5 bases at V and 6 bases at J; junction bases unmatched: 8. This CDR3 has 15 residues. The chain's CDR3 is CASSVDRGGGQPQHF. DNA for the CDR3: TGTGCCAGCTCAGTCGACAGGGGGGGAGGTCAGCCCCAGCATTTT.

CDR3 sequence (DNA): TGTGCCAGCACCCTTGTTGGTGGCGGAGACTATGGCTACACCTTC. Protein: CASTLVGGGDYGYTF. The chain joins TRBV7-2 to TRBJ1-2, with D unresolved. V was cut by 7 bases and J by 3 bases, with 18 bases left in between. Per germline, CDR1 SGHTA and CDR2 FQGNSA. The CDR3 length is 15 residues.

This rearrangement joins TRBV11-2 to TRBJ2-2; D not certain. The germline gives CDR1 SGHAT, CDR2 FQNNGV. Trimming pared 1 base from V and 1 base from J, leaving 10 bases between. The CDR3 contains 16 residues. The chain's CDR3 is CASSLVAGWNTGELFF. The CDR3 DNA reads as TGTGCCAGCAGCTTAGTGGCTGGGTGGAACACCGGGGAGCTGTTTTTT.

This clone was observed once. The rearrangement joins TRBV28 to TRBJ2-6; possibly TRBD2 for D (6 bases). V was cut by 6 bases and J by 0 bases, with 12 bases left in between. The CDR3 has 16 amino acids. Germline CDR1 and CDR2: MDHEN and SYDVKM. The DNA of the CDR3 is TGTGCCAGCAGGCGGGGTGGGGTCTCTGGGGCCAACGTCCTGACTTTC. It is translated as CASRRGGVSGANVLTF.

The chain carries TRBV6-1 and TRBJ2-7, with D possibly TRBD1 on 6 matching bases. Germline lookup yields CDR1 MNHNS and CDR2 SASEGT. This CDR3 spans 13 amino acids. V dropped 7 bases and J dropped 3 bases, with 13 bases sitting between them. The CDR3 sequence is CASTVPGVYEQYF. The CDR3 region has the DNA TGTGCCAGCACCGTCCCAGGGGTCTACGAGCAGTACTTC.

The CDR3 loop reads CASSLNSGSSLSV. CDR3 DNA sequence: TGTGCCAGCAGTTTAAATTCGGGTTCCAGTTTATCTGTC. J is TRBJ2-7 and V is TRBV28; D uncertain. The CDR3 sequence is 13 residues long. Germline assignment: CDR1 MDHEN and CDR2 SYDVKM.

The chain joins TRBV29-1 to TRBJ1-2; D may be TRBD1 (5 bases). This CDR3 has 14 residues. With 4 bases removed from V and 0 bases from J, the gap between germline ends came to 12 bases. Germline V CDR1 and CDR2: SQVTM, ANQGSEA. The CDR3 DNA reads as TGCAGCGTTGGACTTTCAGGGTCTAACTATGGCTACACCTTC. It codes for CSVGLSGSNYGYTF.

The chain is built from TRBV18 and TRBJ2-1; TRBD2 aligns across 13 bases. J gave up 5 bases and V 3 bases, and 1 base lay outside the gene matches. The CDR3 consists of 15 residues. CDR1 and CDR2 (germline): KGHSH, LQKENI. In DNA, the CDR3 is TGTGCCAGCTCACCGGGACTAGCGGGACACAATGAGCAGTTCTTC. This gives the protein CASSPGLAGHNEQFF. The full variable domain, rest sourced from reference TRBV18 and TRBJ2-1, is NAGVMQNPRHLVRRRGQEARLRCSPMKGHSHVYWYRQLPEEGLKFMVYLQKENIIDESGMPKERFSAEFPKEGPSILRIQQVVRGDSAAYFCASSPGLAGHNEQFFGPGTRLTVL.

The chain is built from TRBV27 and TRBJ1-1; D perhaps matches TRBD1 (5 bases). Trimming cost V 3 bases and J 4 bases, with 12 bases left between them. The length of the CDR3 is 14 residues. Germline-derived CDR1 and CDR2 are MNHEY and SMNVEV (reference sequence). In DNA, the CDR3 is TGTGCCAGCAGTTTGCGGGGGGTAGGCACTGAAGCTTTCTTT. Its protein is CASSLRGVGTEAFF.

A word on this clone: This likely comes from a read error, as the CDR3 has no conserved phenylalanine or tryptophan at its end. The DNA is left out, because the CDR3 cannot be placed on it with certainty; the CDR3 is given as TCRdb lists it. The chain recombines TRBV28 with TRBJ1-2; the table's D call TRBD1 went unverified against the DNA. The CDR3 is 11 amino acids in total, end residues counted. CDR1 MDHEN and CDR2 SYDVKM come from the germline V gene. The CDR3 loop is CASRSGSDRGL.

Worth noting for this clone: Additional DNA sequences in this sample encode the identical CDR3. CDR3 in DNA: TGCGCCAGCAGCACGGGGGGCTCTGGGGCCAACGTCCTGACTTTC. It specifies CASSTGGSGANVLTF. The gene calls are TRBV5-1 and TRBJ2-6; 7 bases are a match to TRBD2. After removal of 4 bases from V and 0 bases from J, the junction contained 1 base not matched to a gene. CDR1 and CDR2 (germline): SGHRS, YFSETQ. The CDR3 sequence is 15 residues long.

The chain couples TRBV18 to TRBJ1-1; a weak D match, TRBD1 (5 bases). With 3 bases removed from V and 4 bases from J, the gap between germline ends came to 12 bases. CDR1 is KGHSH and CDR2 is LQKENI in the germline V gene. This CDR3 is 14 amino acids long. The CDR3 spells CASSPTGTGTEAFF. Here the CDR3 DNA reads TGTGCCAGCTCACCTACCGGGACGGGCACTGAAGCTTTCTTT.

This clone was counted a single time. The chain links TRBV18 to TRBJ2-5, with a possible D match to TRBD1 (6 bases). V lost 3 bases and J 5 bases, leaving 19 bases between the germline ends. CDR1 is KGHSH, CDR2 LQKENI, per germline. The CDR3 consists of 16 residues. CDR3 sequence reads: CASSPVTGMEPETQYF. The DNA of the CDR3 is TGTGCCAGCTCACCTGTGACAGGAATGGAGCCTGAGACCCAGTACTTC.

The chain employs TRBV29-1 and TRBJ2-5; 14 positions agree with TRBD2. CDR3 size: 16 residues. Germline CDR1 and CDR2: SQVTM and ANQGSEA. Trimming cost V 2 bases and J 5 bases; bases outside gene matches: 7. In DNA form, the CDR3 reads TGCAGCGTTGAACGACTAGCGGGAGGGCCGGGGGAGACCCAGTACTTC. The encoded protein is CSVERLAGGPGETQYF. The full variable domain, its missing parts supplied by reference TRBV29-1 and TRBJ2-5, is SAVISQKPSRDICQRGTSLTIQCQVDSQVTMMFWYRQQPGQSLTLIATANQGSEATYESGFVIDKFPISRPNLTFSTLTVSNMSPEDSSIYLCSVERLAGGPGETQYFGPGTRLLVL.

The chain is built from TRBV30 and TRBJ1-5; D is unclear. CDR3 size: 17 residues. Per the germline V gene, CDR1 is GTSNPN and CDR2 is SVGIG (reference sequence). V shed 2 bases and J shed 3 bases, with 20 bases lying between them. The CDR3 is CAWSPLLPGRYNQPQHF. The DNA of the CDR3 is TGTGCCTGGAGTCCCCTCCTTCCCGGGAGGTACAATCAGCCCCAGCATTTT.

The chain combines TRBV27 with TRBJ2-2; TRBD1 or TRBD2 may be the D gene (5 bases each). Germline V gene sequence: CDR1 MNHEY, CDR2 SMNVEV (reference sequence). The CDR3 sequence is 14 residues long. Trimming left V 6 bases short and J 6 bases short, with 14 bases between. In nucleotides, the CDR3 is TGTGCCAGCAGCCTGGGACGAGGGGCCGGGGAGCTGTTTTTT. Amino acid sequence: CASSLGRGAGELFF.

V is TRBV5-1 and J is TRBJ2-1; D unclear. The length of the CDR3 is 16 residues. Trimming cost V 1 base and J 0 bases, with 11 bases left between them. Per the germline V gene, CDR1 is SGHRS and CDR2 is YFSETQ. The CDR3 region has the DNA TGCGCCAGCAGCTTGATAGGTCCAAGCTCCTACAATGAGCAGTTCTTC. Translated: CASSLIGPSSYNEQFF.

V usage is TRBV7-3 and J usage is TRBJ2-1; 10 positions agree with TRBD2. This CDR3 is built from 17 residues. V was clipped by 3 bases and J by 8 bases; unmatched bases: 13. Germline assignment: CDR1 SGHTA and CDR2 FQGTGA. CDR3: CASSFRPVASGSDEQFF. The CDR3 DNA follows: TGTGCCAGCAGCTTTCGTCCGGTGGCTAGCGGGAGCGATGAGCAGTTCTTC.